This T cell receptor (beta chain) was captured in a study of breast tumors, draining lymph nodes, adjacent tissues. TCRdb called the multiplex PCR reads again in MiXCR, with one record for every CDR3 protein. The profile covers approximately 300,000 distinct CDR3 sequences, with around 30% appearing a single time and around 1.1% taken by the ten largest. Study-wide points: Tumor repertoires ranked between lymph nodes and nontumor tissue in diversity, with V and J gene preferences. Data only fit, rather than demonstrated, lymph node origin of most tumor T cells. The data were judged consistent with most tumor T cells coming from lymph node and expanding in tumor. Tumor and nontumor repertoires were significantly more similar in luminal-like than in basal-like breast cancer.

This clonotype was detected many times. What it binds is unknown. Trimming pared 6 bases from V and 5 bases from J, leaving 27 bases between. CDR3 length: 18 amino acids. Looked up from germline, CDR1 is KGHDR and CDR2 is SFDVKD. The lymph nodes were axillary draining lymph nodes from breast cancer patients. This TCR was sampled from a female donor with breast cancer. Some clones in this sample may be carry-over from other donors' samples. Sample: axillary lymph node tissue. The rearrangement links TRBV24-1 to TRBJ2-5, with D perhaps matching TRBD2 (6 bases). The CDR3 loop reads CATSPTFGTPGVGETQYF. The CDR3 coding sequence is TGTGCCACCAGTCCAACGTTTGGAACGCCGGGGGTCGGGGAGACCCAGTACTTC.